One and the same sample provided the 29 T cell receptor beta chains below, sequenced in a study of identifying expanded T cells in peripheral blood. The protocol was immunoSEQ multiplex PCR, while the TCRdb copy is restricted to in-frame clones and leaves out a portion. The sample comprises 100,000 or so clones, 70% to 90% of which are singletons, and about a sixth rests with the top ten. The sequencing sample was made of blood. These receptors originate from a person aged 18 to 75 in good health.

This chain joins TRBV5-6 and TRBJ2-5; 9 bases map to TRBD2. The germline V gene has CDR1 SGHDT and CDR2 YYEEEE. V gave up 0 bases and J gave up 5 bases; unmatched junction bases: 8. CDR3 length: 16 residues. The CDR3 loop is CASSLVAGVYLETQYF. In nucleotides, the CDR3 is TGTGCCAGCAGCTTGGTAGCGGGGGTATACTTGGAGACCCAGTACTTC.

V is TRBV5-1 and J is TRBJ2-1, with 9 bases lining up with TRBD1. CDR1 and CDR2 from the germline V gene are SGHRS and YFSETQ. After removal of 4 bases from V and 5 bases from J, the junction contained 1 base not matched to a gene. CDR3 size: 13 residues. CDR3 coding DNA: TGCGCCAGCAGCGACAGGGGGGACAATGAGCAGTTCTTC. It is translated as CASSDRGDNEQFF.

This clone was seen once. The rearrangement joins TRBV21-1 to TRBJ2-7; the table's D gene call, TRBD2, was not cross checked with the DNA. TRBV21-1 is tagged as a pseudogene. The CDR3 consists of 15 residues. The chain's CDR3 is CASSNKGRVYHEQYF. For the CDR3, the DNA is TGTGCCAGCAGCAACAAGGGGAGGGTCTACCACGAGCAGTACTTC.

This chain links TRBV4-3 with TRBJ1-5; D is uncertain. CDR3 length: 15 residues. The germline CDR1 and CDR2 sequences are LGHNA and YSLEER. V dropped 0 bases and J dropped 1 base, with 7 bases sitting between them. The CDR3 protein is CASSQDSGSNQPQHF. In DNA form, the CDR3 reads TGCGCCAGCAGCCAAGATTCGGGGAGCAATCAGCCCCAGCATTTT.

This chain joins TRBV11-3 and TRBJ2-6; D may correspond to TRBD1 or TRBD2 (5 bases each). This CDR3 spans 19 amino acids. The germline V gene has CDR1 SGHNT and CDR2 YENEEA. The V and J ends lost 4 bases and 0 bases respectively, with 19 bases between them. The CDR3 region is CASSSRGGQDHSGANVLTF. In DNA, the CDR3 is TGTGCCAGCAGCTCCCGCGGAGGACAAGACCACTCTGGGGCCAACGTCCTGACTTTC. The whole variable domain, remainder taken from reference TRBV11-3 and TRBJ2-6, is EAGVVQSPRYKIIEKKQPVAFWCNPISGHNTLYWYLQNLGQGPELLIRYENEEAVDDSQLPKDRFSAERLKGVDSTLKIQPAELGDSAVYLCASSSRGGQDHSGANVLTFGAGSRLTVL.

V and J are TRBV18 and TRBJ1-1; the D gene is possibly TRBD1 (6 bases). The germline V gene has CDR1 KGHSH and CDR2 LQKENI. Trimming removed 2 bases at V and 1 base at J, with 8 bases between. CDR3 length: 14 amino acids. CDR3 amino acids: CASSPYRENTEAFF. The CDR3 nucleotides are TGTGCCAGCTCACCATACAGGGAGAACACTGAAGCTTTCTTT.

J is TRBJ2-1 and V is TRBV11-2; 7 bases map to TRBD1. V lost 5 bases to trimming and J lost 2 bases; unmatched junction nucleotides: 12. Germline-derived CDR1 and CDR2 are SGHAT and FQNNGV. This CDR3 spans 17 amino acids. The CDR3 region is CASSHLGTDITYNEQFF. CDR3 DNA: TGTGCCAGCAGCCACCTAGGGACAGACATAACCTACAATGAGCAGTTCTTC.

The chain carries TRBV2 and TRBJ1-2; D not certain. The CDR3 runs to 12 residues. The V gene's germline CDR1 is SNHLY and CDR2 FYNNEI. Trimming cost V 7 bases and J 0 bases, with 6 bases left between them. The CDR3 reads CASISPNYGYTF. The DNA for the CDR3 is TGTGCCAGCATTTCCCCTAACTATGGCTACACCTTC.

DNA for the CDR3: TGTGCCAGCAGCTTGTATCACAGGGCGGTATCCTCCTATAATTCACCCCTCCACTTT. Translation gives CASSLYHRAVSSYNSPLHF. V is TRBV5-8 and J is TRBJ1-6, with D possibly TRBD1 on 6 matching bases. There are 19 residues in the CDR3. CDR1 is SGHTS, CDR2 YDEGEE, per germline. Trimming shortened V by 1 base and J by 0 bases, and 17 bases separated the two germline ends.

The chain couples TRBV7-8 to TRBJ2-7; TRBD1 aligns across 8 bases. CDR1 and CDR2 from the germline V gene are SGHVS and FQNEAQ. This CDR3 comprises 17 residues. V lost 5 bases and J lost 0; bases outside the gene matches: 12. The CDR3 loop reads CASSRRTTGQVSYEQYF. For the CDR3, the DNA is TGTGCCAGCAGCAGGCGGACGACGGGACAGGTCTCCTACGAGCAGTACTTC.

The rearrangement uses TRBV30 and TRBJ1-1, with D tentatively TRBD1 (5 bases). The CDR3 extends over 13 amino acids. The V end lost 8 bases, the J end lost 1 base, and 14 bases lay between the germline ends. The germline gives CDR1 GTSNPN, CDR2 SVGIG (reference sequence). CDR3 nucleotides: TGTGCCGCCCAGCGGGGACCGAACACTGAAGCTTTCTTT. Translating it yields CAAQRGPNTEAFF.

This chain uses TRBV27 with TRBJ1-6; D is perhaps TRBD1 (6 bases). The CDR3 totals 14 residues. Per germline, CDR1 MNHEY and CDR2 SMNVEV (reference sequence). V gave up 7 bases and J gave up 7 bases, with 14 bases separating them. The CDR3 DNA follows: TGTGCCAGCAAGAGTTACAGGGAAAATTCACCCCTCCACTTT. Amino acid sequence: CASKSYRENSPLHF.

The rearrangement links TRBV4-2 to TRBJ1-4; D not resolved. The CDR3 extends over 14 amino acids. Trimming cost V 0 bases and J 2 bases, with 4 bases left between them. Germline V gene sequence: CDR1 LGHNA, CDR2 YNFKEQ. CDR3 protein: CASSQDSTNEKLFF. In DNA, the CDR3 is TGTGCCAGCAGCCAAGATTCGACTAATGAAAAACTGTTTTTT.

This clone showed up many times. This chain uses TRBV7-2 with TRBJ1-6; D ambiguous. The germline CDR1 and CDR2 sequences are SGHTA and FQGNSA. V lost 5 bases and J lost 10, with 12 bases in between. CDR3 length: 13 residues. CDR3 residues: CASSPGRISPLHF. As DNA, the CDR3 is TGTGCCAGCAGCCCAGGCCGCATATCACCCCTCCACTTT.

The chain carries TRBV7-9 and TRBJ2-2; D unresolved. CDR3 length: 17 residues. Germline assignment: CDR1 SEHNR and CDR2 FQNEAQ (reference sequence). V was clipped by 11 bases and J by 0 bases, with 22 bases between them. The CDR3 sequence is CAWYAWLSNANTGELFF. As DNA, the CDR3 is TGTGCCTGGTATGCCTGGCTTTCGAACGCGAACACCGGGGAGCTGTTTTTT.

V gene TRBV6-5 combines with J gene TRBJ2-1, with D unresolved. The CDR3 extends over 14 amino acids. Germline V lookup: CDR1 MNHEY, CDR2 SVGAGI. Trimming cost V 6 bases and J 3 bases, with 12 bases left between them. DNA of the CDR3: TGTGCCAGCAGGGAAGACCCGGACTACAATGAGCAGTTCTTC. Its translation: CASREDPDYNEQFF.

This rearrangement joins TRBV11-3 to TRBJ1-1, with a tentative D call TRBD1 (5 bases). Germline CDR1 is SGHNT and CDR2 is YENEEA. Trimming took off 5 bases at V and 4 bases at J, with 17 bases between the two ends. The CDR3 covers 15 residues. As DNA, the CDR3 is TGTGCCAGCAGCCCCCCTAGCGTTGGGGCCACTGAAGCTTTCTTT. Amino acids: CASSPPSVGATEAFF. Looking up the rest from reference TRBV11-3 and TRBJ1-1 gives the full variable domain: EAGVVQSPRYKIIEKKQPVAFWCNPISGHNTLYWYLQNLGQGPELLIRYENEEAVDDSQLPKDRFSAERLKGVDSTLKIQPAELGDSAVYLCASSPPSVGATEAFFGQGTRLTVV.

This clone was recorded only once. The rearrangement joins TRBV11-2 to TRBJ2-7, with a weak D call TRBD2 (6 bases). CDR3 size: 14 residues. Trimming removed 2 bases at V and 3 bases at J, with 11 bases between. Germline assignment: CDR1 SGHAT and CDR2 FQNNGV. Written as DNA, the CDR3 is TGTGCCAGCAGCTTATTCGGGGGAGTCTACGAGCAGTACTTC. Its protein product is CASSLFGGVYEQYF.

This chain connects TRBV4-3 to TRBJ2-1, with D possibly called TRBD1 or TRBD2 (5 bases each). Trimming took off 9 bases at V and 4 bases at J, with 22 bases between the two ends. This CDR3 region has 16 residues. Germline CDR1 and CDR2: LGHNA and YSLEER. CDR3 DNA sequence: TGCGCCAGTCCAACGGGAACCGGGACGGGATACAATGAGCAGTTCTTC. Translating it yields CASPTGTGTGYNEQFF.

V gene TRBV6-4 combines with J gene TRBJ1-6, with D possibly matching TRBD1 (5 bases). Germline V gives CDR1 MRHNA, CDR2 SNTAGT. This CDR3 region has 13 residues. The V gene lost 4 bases and the J gene lost 8 bases, with 9 bases spanning the gap. The CDR3 sequence is CASSVDSDSPLHF. In DNA form, the CDR3 reads TGTGCCAGCAGTGTTGACAGTGATTCACCCCTCCACTTT.

This sequence joins TRBV4-3 and TRBJ2-7; 11 nucleotides line up with TRBD1. The V and J ends lost 3 bases and 4 bases, in that order; junction bases with no gene match: 5. Germline values: CDR1 LGHNA, CDR2 YSLEER. The CDR3 consists of 15 residues. CDR3 sequence: CASSHPGQGAYEQYF. The CDR3 DNA sequence: TGCGCCAGCAGCCATCCCGGACAGGGGGCTTACGAGCAGTACTTC.

J is TRBJ1-2 and V is TRBV19; perhaps TRBD1 as D (5 bases). The CDR3 has 13 amino acids. CDR1 LNHDA and CDR2 SQIVND come from the germline V gene (reference sequence). V was pared by 6 bases and J by 3 bases, with 11 bases between. CDR3 protein: CASSQGVDYGYTF. The CDR3 bases are TGTGCCAGTAGCCAGGGCGTCGACTATGGCTACACCTTC.

The V gene is TRBV6-5, the J gene TRBJ1-2; tentatively, D is TRBD1 (5 bases). V was cut by 7 bases and J by 8 bases, with 17 bases left in between. The CDR3 spans 13 residues. Looked up from germline, CDR1 is MNHEY and CDR2 is SVGAGI. CDR3 in amino acids: CASTNQGGLGYTF. The CDR3 DNA reads TGTGCCAGCACCAATCAGGGCGGTCTCGGCTACACCTTC.

This chain links TRBV4-2 with TRBJ2-2, with D unclear. The CDR3 is 13 amino acids. Deletions cut 5 bases from V and 4 bases from J, with 8 bases between. Per germline, CDR1 LGHNA and CDR2 YNFKEQ. For the CDR3, the DNA is TGTGCCAGCAGCTCTCGACGCACCGGGGAGCTGTTTTTT. This encodes CASSSRRTGELFF.

J is TRBJ2-5 and V is TRBV9; 8 positions agree with TRBD2. The CDR3 length is 14 residues. The V gene's germline CDR1 is SGDLS and CDR2 YYNGEE. Trimming at V came to 4 bases and at J to 4 bases, leaving 6 bases not matched to a gene. The CDR3 spells CASSRGGPGETQYF. The CDR3 nucleotides are TGTGCCAGCAGCCGGGGGGGCCCGGGAGAGACCCAGTACTTC. The full variable domain, its missing parts supplied by reference TRBV9 and TRBJ2-5, is DSGVTQTPKHLITATGQRVTLRCSPRSGDLSVYWYQQSLDQGLQFLIQYYNGEERAKGNILERFSAQQFPDLHSELNLSSLELGDSALYFCASSRGGPGETQYFGPGTRLLVL.

The genes are TRBV19 and TRBJ1-5, with D possibly TRBD1 on 6 matching bases. The CDR3 length is 18 residues. The V gene lost 8 bases and the J gene lost 1 base, with 24 bases spanning the gap. Germline V lookup: CDR1 LNHDA, CDR2 SQIVND (reference sequence). The CDR3 loop is CASASGAGLGRSNQPQHF. Here the CDR3 DNA reads TGTGCCAGTGCCTCGGGGGCGGGTCTCGGAAGGAGCAATCAGCCCCAGCATTTT.

The chain employs TRBV28 and TRBJ2-7; 7 bases line up with TRBD1. The CDR3 loop spans 14 amino acids. After removal of 6 bases from V and 5 bases from J, the junction contained 10 bases not matched to a gene. Germline V CDR1 and CDR2: MDHEN, SYDVKM. The CDR3 DNA sequence: TGTGCCAGCAGCCGGGTACAGGGGCCCAACGAGCAGTACTTC. Residues: CASSRVQGPNEQYF.

V usage is TRBV19 and J usage is TRBJ1-2, with D unresolved. From germline, CDR1 is LNHDA and CDR2 SQIVND (reference sequence). The CDR3 spans 13 residues. Trimming cost V 3 bases and J 8 bases, with 13 bases left between them. CDR3 sequence reads: CASSIRPPRGYTF. The CDR3 bases are TGTGCCAGTAGTATTCGGCCTCCAAGGGGCTACACCTTC.

V gene TRBV27 combines with J gene TRBJ2-5; weak D call: TRBD2 (6 bases). CDR3 size: 14 residues. Germline V lookup: CDR1 MNHEY, CDR2 SMNVEV (reference sequence). The ends were cut back, 3 bases at V and 4 bases at J, with 12 bases in the middle. The CDR3 sequence: CASSFSRLGETQYF. The CDR3 coding sequence is TGTGCCAGCAGTTTCTCTCGACTAGGAGAGACCCAGTACTTC.